This T cell receptor (beta chain) appears in the sequencing data of a study of cytomegalovirus exposure and HLA in healthy donors. Whole-study findings and limits: Analyses of presence and absence presupposed an approximately uniform sequencing depth across donors. Apparent HLA restriction characterized most CMV-associated TCR beta chains in a later analysis.

The PCR made use of 60 Vbeta and 13 Jbeta primers. Some clones are missing from TCRdb's copy, which holds only in-frame ones; the method was immunoSEQ multiplex PCR. The sample carries around 160,000 clones, approximately 72% recorded once. About this clone itself: Its antigen is not known.

V shed 6 bases, J shed 1 base, and the junction held 6 bases outside the gene matches. The CDR3 is made up of 16 amino acids. CDR1 is SNHLY, CDR2 FYNNEI, per germline. The clonotype originates from a man in his fifties in good health and CMV-seronegative. The specimen sequenced was PBMCs. The chain combines TRBV2 with TRBJ2-5, with 12 bases lining up with TRBD2. The CDR3 nucleotides are TGTGCCAGCAGGGAACTAGCGGGGGGCCCCCAAGAGACCCAGTACTTC. Its protein product is CASRELAGGPQETQYF.